The T cell receptor beta chain under discussion was sequenced for a study of cytomegalovirus exposure and HLA in healthy donors (dated by TCRdb to 2017 to 2019). Context from the whole study: An earlier analysis of 587 of the donors reported approximately 300 Gb of sequence data and approximately 120 million unique TCR beta sequences obtained from about 179 million T cells. A separate validation cohort of over a hundred different subjects was used in addition to the approximately 700-subject first cohort. Typing coverage differed by locus: A, B, C, DRB1 and DQB1 were typed in roughly 620-630 donors, DQA1 in 500 to 550, DPA1 in some 610, and DPB1 in roughly 470. The study aimed to test whether signatures of past pathogen exposure could be identified by cataloging public T cell receptors. A later genetic analysis used genome-wide SNP genotypes for about three fifths of the 666 donors, treating that subset as a discovery cohort. A later analysis re-examined previously published TCR beta repertoires from just over 650 donors and added high-resolution HLA genotyping to investigate patterns of TCR occurrence. The later analysis used no new phenotypic data to find candidate immune exposures, relying instead on TCR beta sequences and their occurrence across donors. Every repertoire in the discovery cohort had been generated on one and the same sequencing platform. On average, roughly 250,000 unique TCR beta nucleotide sequences were sequenced per donor among fewer than 500 genotyped donors of the cohort, with 15% to 20% of those sequences being non-productive. The T cell repertoires of some 670 subjects were profiled by immunosequencing and related to cytomegalovirus serostatus. Donor age, sex, ethnicity and CMV serostatus were compiled alongside the repertoire data. Roughly 300 gigabases of sequencing data and approximately 93 million unique TCR sequences were included in an early release covering around 600 HLA-typed donors. Roughly 5 DR-DQ haplotypes were treated as single units for association and clustering because of strong linkage in the cohort. High-throughput TCR immunosequencing, statistical association of individual TCRs with disease status, and machine learning were combined to predict cytomegalovirus infection status. Of the roughly 410 genotyped donors, less than 90% were placed in the genetic ancestry cluster associated with self-reported Caucasian donors. HLA typing covered class I and class II loci at four-digit resolution. In an earlier analysis of over 550 of the donors, high-throughput TCR beta sequencing was used to judge whether each TCR beta V gene segment behaved as functional or pseudogenic. What the work shows at the level of the full study, not this receptor alone: According to a later genetic analysis, donors in an Asian-associated ancestry cluster had fewer N-insertions in productive TCRs than the approximately 650-donor mean. Some IMGT-functional V segments, including TRBV6-2 and TRBV6-3, could not be distinguished by the 87-base-pair reads and were therefore excluded. Linkage disequilibrium might explain the correlated functional status among segregating V segments, but an unknown experimental factor could not be excluded. HLA typing was unavailable for some donors at each locus, so association tests used only the typed subset. It was suggested by the authors that the approach could potentially be generalized to other disease states and immunological phenotypes. The presence/absence analyses assumed that sequencing depth was roughly uniform across donors, and that assumption may not be true. In both the original and validation cohorts, the classifier was reported to diagnose cytomegalovirus status with high specificity and sensitivity. In vitro tests confirmed that a few of the cytomegalovirus-associated TCR beta chains recognize cytomegalovirus antigens. A later genetic analysis associated a missense DCLRE1C variant with V-gene and J-gene trimming of TCR beta chains, and an independent cohort replicated the association. Immune exposure information for the cohort was limited to CMV serostatus. Because counts were too low, around 17 rarely observed V segments, including chromosome 9 orphons, were left out of the earlier analysis of roughly 600 of the donors. Assigning TCR associations to individual alleles was difficult when HLA alleles, especially DR and DQ, strongly co-occurred. The sequencing pipeline was judged likely to have produced a cluster of highly shared sequence variants as a technical artifact. The cohort was sequenced for TCR beta chains only, and without alpha or paired-chain data the features that could be detected were limited. According to a later analysis, most CMV-associated TCR beta chains appeared to be HLA-restricted, and the HLA associations seemed to be driven largely by CMV exposure. In a later analysis, HLA-associated TCR beta chains showed more clonal expansion and lower generation probabilities than non-associated chains that were equally common. The study listed 150 to 200 TCR beta chains as associated with cytomegalovirus. In a later analysis, TCR association rates were found to vary across HLA loci, with the most associated TCRs seen for DRB1 alleles and the fewest for HLA-C alleles. At a false discovery rate of 0.05, a later analysis linked some 17,000 TCR beta sequences to specific HLA alleles. In a later analysis, several top co-occurrence clusters were reported to appear linked to parvovirus B19, influenza, CMV and Epstein-Barr virus. In an earlier analysis of several hundred of the donors, most TCR beta V segments were observed in productive rearrangements about 90% or about 30% of the time, broadly matching IMGT annotations. A further reported finding was that TCR beta sequences accurately predicted the HLA-A and HLA-B alleles for most subjects in the first cohort. While some public TCRs were present in many individuals, most TCR sequences turned up only very rarely across donors.

With respect to this clone: Its antigen has not been determined. No much larger clone is present one base from it, and per-base qualities are unavailable.

In total, fewer than 750 healthy bone marrow donors made up the cohort. At the time of sampling, all cohort members were nominally healthy, though unrecorded immune exposures were likely present. The donor tested CMV seropositive, placing the donor among the 289 seropositive members of the cohort. Each donor provided a peripheral blood sample, and peripheral blood mononuclear cells were used for TCR beta sequencing. The Qiagen DNeasy Blood Extraction Kit was used to extract genomic DNA from the blood cell samples. The CDR3 measures 15 amino acids from cysteine to phenylalanine. The entry retains the CDR3 DNA only, 45 bases that are in frame from base 1. Between the V and J ends, shortened by 5 bases and 5 bases respectively, the junction contains 15 bases. The germline V gene gives CDR1 as SGHVS and CDR2 as FQNEAQ. Library preparation employed the immunoSEQ multiplex PCR assay. A mixture of 60 forward primers for TCR Vbeta segments and 13 reverse primers for TCR Jbeta segments was used in the multiplex PCR. A multiplex PCR assay on genomic DNA amplified the CDR3 region of rearranged TCR beta genes. The amplified TCR beta libraries were sequenced on the Illumina HiSeq System as 87-base-pair reads. Per the original workflow: Across the 670 or so repertoires, a later analysis counted roughly 84 million unique TCR beta chains, 8.5 million to 12 million of which were shared by at least two donors. A nearest-neighbor algorithm error-corrected the raw reads and collapsed the reads into unique sequences, merging closely related sequences to remove PCR and sequencing errors. To assign V, D and J gene segments, CDR3 sequences were aligned to IMGT reference sequences. For a sequence to be retained, at least a six-nucleotide match to both a V gene segment and a J gene segment was required. A rearrangement counted as productive if the CDR3 had no stop codons and remained in frame with V and J, and every other rearrangement counted as non-productive. CDR3 was defined according to IMGT convention as the region running from the second conserved V-encoded cysteine to the conserved J-encoded phenylalanine. The earlier analysis of about 590 of the donors excluded sequences that lacked an unambiguous match to a single V gene segment. An earlier analysis of 587 of the donors classified V segments as functional when productive rearrangements were above 56.7% and as segregating when the standard deviation between donors was above 5%. A statistical classification framework was built to diagnose cytomegalovirus status from the catalog of TCR beta chain sequences. In a later analysis, TCR nucleotide sequences were compared against IMGT/GENE-DB human TR gene sequences so that V and J genes could be assigned. Using the TCRdist pipeline, a later analysis assigned CDR3 sequences along with most-parsimonious VDJ recombination scenarios. In a later analysis, every TCR beta chain was defined by the combination of its CDR3 amino acid sequence and its V-gene family, and reads without a unique V-gene family were dropped. In a later analysis, some 600 highly shared, low-generation-probability nucleotide sequences were removed to address suspected cross-contamination and a sequencing artifact. For each public chain, a later analysis derived a clonal expansion index from normalized ranks of inferred template counts within each repertoire. Generation probabilities in a later analysis came from a VDJ recombination model fitted to out-of-frame rearrangements, and those results were checked against IGoR. In a later analysis, TCR-TCR, TCR-HLA and TCR-CMV co-occurrence was scored with hypergeometric tests, and a repertoire-size bias correction was applied to TCR pairs. In a later analysis, false discovery rates were estimated by permuting HLA or CMV assignments 20 times. In a later analysis, co-occurring TCRs were grouped using DBSCAN, and TCRdist sequence similarity was added for clustering within HLA-allele-positive subsets. For co-occurrence clustering, repertoires with fewer than 30,000 or more than 120,000 public chains were excluded, along with roughly 5 repertoires with anomalous nucleotide sharing. The table was pulled from immuneACCESS by TCRdb, which kept in-frame rearrangements only. Such tables lose some clones; where checked, under half of the loss comes from unresolved V genes, and the rest has no known cause. V, J and clone size were drawn from that table, and D and trimming were deduced from the DNA. The sample profile shows about 120,000 clones; 76% of them were found once. The top ten clones comprise more than 10% of the sample.

Specimen: PBMCs. The rearranged chain carries TRBV7-8 and TRBJ2-2, and possibly TRBD2, on 7 matching bases. The sequence was collected from a woman between 40 and 55 years old in good health and CMV-seropositive. The CDR3 sequence is CASSAFEGGTGELFF. The DNA sequence follows: TGTGCCAGCAGCGCGTTCGAGGGGGGGACCGGGGAGCTGTTTTTT.